The entry that follows covers one TCR beta chain sequence. Roughly 0.45 to 1 ug RNA was reverse transcribed with random hexamers. MiXCR, applied by TCRdb to the immunoSEQ multiplex PCR reads, yields one record per CDR3 protein. Of roughly 130,000 distinct CDR3 sequences listed, over 90% are singletons. TEMRA cells were FACS-enriched, with CD8+ and CD4+ T cells isolated negatively. This specimen comes from a study of CD8 T cells in Susac syndrome. CDR3 length equals 15 residues. V was trimmed by 1 base and J by 2 bases, leaving 12 bases between them. V gene TRBV12-3 or TRBV12-4 combines with J gene TRBJ2-7; D unclear. The material sequenced was CD4+ T cells from PBMCs. This receptor was identified in a human donor in good health. The DNA of the CDR3 is TGTGCCAGCAGTTTAGAAGGCTCAAAACCCTACGAGCAGTACTTC. Translation gives CASSLEGSKPYEQYF.